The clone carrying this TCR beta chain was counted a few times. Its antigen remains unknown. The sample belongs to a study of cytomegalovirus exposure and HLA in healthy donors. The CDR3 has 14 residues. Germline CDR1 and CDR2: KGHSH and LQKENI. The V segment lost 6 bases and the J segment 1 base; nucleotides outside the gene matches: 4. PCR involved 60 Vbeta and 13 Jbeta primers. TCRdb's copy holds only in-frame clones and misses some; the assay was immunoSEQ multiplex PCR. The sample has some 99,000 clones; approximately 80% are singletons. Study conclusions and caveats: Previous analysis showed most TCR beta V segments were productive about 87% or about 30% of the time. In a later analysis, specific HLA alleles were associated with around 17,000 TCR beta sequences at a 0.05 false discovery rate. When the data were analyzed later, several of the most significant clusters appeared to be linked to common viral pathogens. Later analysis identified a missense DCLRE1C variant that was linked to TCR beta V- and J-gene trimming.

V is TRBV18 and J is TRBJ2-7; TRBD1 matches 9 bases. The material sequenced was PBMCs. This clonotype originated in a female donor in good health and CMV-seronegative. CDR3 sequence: CASSWDRDSYEQYF. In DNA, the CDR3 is TGTGCCAGCTCCTGGGACAGGGATTCCTACGAGCAGTACTTC.